Included here is one T cell receptor beta chain sequence, with context. What it recognizes is unknown. From germline, CDR1 is LNHDA and CDR2 SQIVND (reference sequence). J lost 3 bases, V lost 6 bases, and 2 bases had no gene match. The CDR3 sequence is 14 residues long. Assay used: immunoSEQ multiplex PCR; TCRdb lists only in-frame clones, some missing. The table records roughly 120,000 clones, about nine tenths of them present only once. This record comes from a study of T cell responses to AZD1222 COVID-19 vaccine. Overall study findings and caveats: Two AZD1222 doses significantly raised spike-specific TCR breadth and depth over controls.

The starting material was peripheral blood, obtained on day 0 of AZD1222 vaccination. The TCR comes from an adult in good health. This chain uses TRBV19 with TRBJ1-6, with 7 bases aligning to TRBD1. The CDR3 DNA sequence: TGTGCCAGTAGGTGGGACAGCTATAATTCACCCCTCCACTTT. Its protein is CASRWDSYNSPLHF.